The rows below give T cell receptor beta chains drawn from one sample of a study of beta chain features in type 1 diabetes. Some clones are missing from TCRdb's copy, which holds only in-frame ones; the method was immunoSEQ multiplex PCR. The sample carries 300,000 to 350,000 clones, over 7% recorded once. Material for sequencing was central memory CD4+ T cells from blood. The receptors here all came from a man younger than 45 with type 1 diabetes. The CDR3 runs from the conserved cysteine through the conserved F or W. The D gene is left open where the match is weak. The size entry is marked missing in some rows and otherwise reads once, few, many or a size class.

abundance: NA; j_gene: TRBJ2-5; v_gene: TRBV30; d_gene: NA; CDR3nt: TGTGCCTGGAATCGGAGCCCACAAGAGACCCAGTACTTC; CDR3aa: CAWNRSPQETQYF
abundance: NA; j_gene: TRBJ2-1; v_gene: TRBV30; d_gene: NA; CDR3nt: TGTGCCTGGAACCAGGAGAATGAGCAGTTCTTC; CDR3aa: CAWNQENEQFF
abundance: few; j_gene: TRBJ1-2; v_gene: TRBV5-4; d_gene: TRBD1; CDR3nt: TGTGCCAGCAGCTCTTGGACAGGGGGCGAGCGTTATGGCTACACCTTC; CDR3aa: CASSSWTGGERYGYTF
abundance: few; j_gene: TRBJ2-7; v_gene: TRBV13; d_gene: NA; CDR3nt: TGTGCCAGCAGGGTGCGGACGGGTTACGAGCAGTACTTC; CDR3aa: CASRVRTGYEQYF
abundance: NA; j_gene: TRBJ2-2; v_gene: TRBV9; d_gene: NA; CDR3nt: TGTGCCAGCAGCGTAGCTGTCAGGGACACCGGGGAGCTGTTTTTT; CDR3aa: CASSVAVRDTGELFF
abundance: NA; j_gene: TRBJ1-1; v_gene: TRBV5-1; d_gene: NA; CDR3nt: TGCGCCAGCAGCCACATAGCGGAGGGCACTGAAGCTTTCTTT; CDR3aa: CASSHIAEGTEAFF
abundance: many; j_gene: TRBJ2-3; v_gene: TRBV7-9; d_gene: NA; CDR3nt: TGTGCCAGCAGCTTAAATCTAATCCAGGGTAGTACAGATACGCAGTATTTT; CDR3aa: CASSLNLIQGSTDTQYF
abundance: NA; j_gene: TRBJ2-5; v_gene: TRBV9; d_gene: TRBD1; CDR3nt: TGTGCCAGCAGCGCCGGACAGGCCACCCAAGAGACCCAGTACTTC; CDR3aa: CASSAGQATQETQYF
abundance: NA; j_gene: TRBJ1-1; v_gene: TRBV29-1; d_gene: NA; CDR3nt: TGCAGTGCCGGAAAGGGAGGAACTGAAGCTTTCTTT; CDR3aa: CSAGKGGTEAFF
abundance: few; j_gene: TRBJ2-7; v_gene: TRBV18; d_gene: NA; CDR3nt: TGTGCCAGCTCACCGGGGGATCACGAGCAGTACTTC; CDR3aa: CASSPGDHEQYF
abundance: few; j_gene: TRBJ1-4; v_gene: TRBV9; d_gene: TRBD1; CDR3nt: TGTGCCAGCAGCGTGCAGGGGGCAACTAATGAAAAACTGTTTTTT; CDR3aa: CASSVQGATNEKLFF
abundance: few; j_gene: TRBJ1-1; v_gene: TRBV14; d_gene: NA; CDR3nt: TGTGCCAGCAGCCAAGATTTAGGGGAGGGGAGGACTGAAGCTTTCTTT; CDR3aa: CASSQDLGEGRTEAFF
abundance: few; j_gene: TRBJ2-7; v_gene: TRBV7-2; d_gene: NA; CDR3nt: TGTGCCAGCAGCTTAGATCGTTGGGAGACAGCCTCCTACGAGCAGTACTTC; CDR3aa: CASSLDRWETASYEQYF
abundance: NA; j_gene: TRBJ1-5; v_gene: TRBV7-8; d_gene: NA; CDR3nt: TGTGCCAGCAGCTTAGTTTCCCGCCAGCCCCAGCATTTT; CDR3aa: CASSLVSRQPQHF
abundance: NA; j_gene: TRBJ2-3; v_gene: TRBV6-1; d_gene: NA; CDR3nt: TGTGCCAGCAGTGAAGCTCCACTGGAATACACAGATACGCAGTATTTT; CDR3aa: CASSEAPLEYTDTQYF
abundance: few; j_gene: TRBJ1-5; v_gene: TRBV7-9; d_gene: TRBD1; CDR3nt: TGTGCCAGCAGCGCAGACAGGGGCAATCAGCCCCAGCATTTT; CDR3aa: CASSADRGNQPQHF
abundance: NA; j_gene: TRBJ2-1; v_gene: TRBV28; d_gene: TRBD2; CDR3nt: TGTGCCAGCAGTAAAACTAGCGGCGCTACCTACAATGAGCAGTTCTTC; CDR3aa: CASSKTSGATYNEQFF
abundance: NA; j_gene: TRBJ2-5; v_gene: TRBV29-1; d_gene: NA; CDR3nt: TGCAGCGGGAGGGGGGGTCAAGAGACCCAGTACTTC; CDR3aa: CSGRGGQETQYF
abundance: NA; j_gene: TRBJ2-7; v_gene: TRBV28; d_gene: NA; CDR3nt: TGTGCCAGCAGTCCCCCCCTCTTCGAGCAGTACTTC; CDR3aa: CASSPPLFEQYF
abundance: few; j_gene: TRBJ1-1; v_gene: TRBV30; d_gene: NA; CDR3nt: TGTGCCTGGACGCCGGGAAACACTGAAGCTTTCTTT; CDR3aa: CAWTPGNTEAFF
abundance: NA; j_gene: TRBJ1-4; v_gene: TRBV5-1; d_gene: TRBD1; CDR3nt: TGCGCCAGCAGCAGGGACAGGGGGACTAATGAAAAACTGTTTTTT; CDR3aa: CASSRDRGTNEKLFF
abundance: NA; j_gene: TRBJ1-5; v_gene: TRBV2; d_gene: NA; CDR3nt: TGTGCCAGCAGTGGCACCCGAGGCAGCAATCAGCCCCAGCATTTT; CDR3aa: CASSGTRGSNQPQHF
abundance: NA; j_gene: TRBJ2-2; v_gene: TRBV29-1; d_gene: NA; CDR3nt: TGCAGCGTTGACGGGACCGGGGAGCTGTTTTTT; CDR3aa: CSVDGTGELFF
abundance: few; j_gene: TRBJ1-5; v_gene: TRBV6-5; d_gene: NA; CDR3nt: TGTGCCAGCAGTCAAGGGCAGGAGAGACAGCCCCAGCATTTT; CDR3aa: CASSQGQERQPQHF
abundance: few; j_gene: TRBJ1-2; v_gene: TRBV7-9; d_gene: NA; CDR3nt: TGTGCCAGCAGGTCCGGACCCGAGGGGGGCTACACCTTC; CDR3aa: CASRSGPEGGYTF
abundance: NA; j_gene: TRBJ1-2; v_gene: TRBV7-9; d_gene: TRBD1; CDR3nt: TGTGCCAGCAGCCTCGGGACAGGGCTCTCTGGCTACACCTTC; CDR3aa: CASSLGTGLSGYTF
abundance: NA; j_gene: TRBJ2-4; v_gene: TRBV5-1; d_gene: NA; CDR3nt: TGCGCCAGCAGCTTGGGGGAAGCCAAAAACATTCAGTACTTC; CDR3aa: CASSLGEAKNIQYF